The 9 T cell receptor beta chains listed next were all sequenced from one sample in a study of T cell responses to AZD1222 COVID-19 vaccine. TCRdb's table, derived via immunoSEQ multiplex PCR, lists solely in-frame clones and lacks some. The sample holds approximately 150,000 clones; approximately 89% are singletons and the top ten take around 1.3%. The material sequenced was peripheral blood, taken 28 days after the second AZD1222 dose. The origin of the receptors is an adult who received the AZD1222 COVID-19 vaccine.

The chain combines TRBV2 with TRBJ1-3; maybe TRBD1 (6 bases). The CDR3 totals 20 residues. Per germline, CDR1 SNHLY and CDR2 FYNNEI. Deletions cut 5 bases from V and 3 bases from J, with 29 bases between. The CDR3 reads CASSPRPQAPGQGFGNTIYF. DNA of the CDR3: TGTGCCAGCAGTCCACGACCTCAAGCGCCTGGGCAGGGGTTTGGAAACACCATATATTTT.

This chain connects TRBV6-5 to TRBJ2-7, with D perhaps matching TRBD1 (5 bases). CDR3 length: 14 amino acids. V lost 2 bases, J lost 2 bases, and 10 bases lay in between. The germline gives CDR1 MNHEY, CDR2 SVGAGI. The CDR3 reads CASSYLDSTYEQYF. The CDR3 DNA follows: TGTGCCAGCAGTTACCTTGACAGCACCTACGAGCAGTACTTC.

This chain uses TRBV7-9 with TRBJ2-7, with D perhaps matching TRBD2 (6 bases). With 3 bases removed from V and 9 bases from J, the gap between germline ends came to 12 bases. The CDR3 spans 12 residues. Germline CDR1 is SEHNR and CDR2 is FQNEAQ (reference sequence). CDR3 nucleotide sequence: TGTGCCAGCAGCTTTCTTACGGGGGTGCAGTACTTC. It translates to CASSFLTGVQYF.

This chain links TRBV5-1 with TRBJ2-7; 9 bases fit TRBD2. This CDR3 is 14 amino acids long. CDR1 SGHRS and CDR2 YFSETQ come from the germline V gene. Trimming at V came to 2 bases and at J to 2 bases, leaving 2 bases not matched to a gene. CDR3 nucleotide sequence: TGCGCCAGCAGCTTAGCTAGCGGGGCCTACGAGCAGTACTTC. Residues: CASSLASGAYEQYF.

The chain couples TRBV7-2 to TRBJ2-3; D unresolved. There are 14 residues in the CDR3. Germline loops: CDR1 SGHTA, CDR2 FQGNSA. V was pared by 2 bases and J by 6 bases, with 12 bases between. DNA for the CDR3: TGTGCCAGCAGCTTAAAACGGATCCCCGATACGCAGTATTTT. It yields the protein CASSLKRIPDTQYF.

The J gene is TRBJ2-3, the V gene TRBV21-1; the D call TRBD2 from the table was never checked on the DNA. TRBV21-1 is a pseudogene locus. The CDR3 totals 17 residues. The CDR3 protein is CASSNRLSPFNTDTQYF. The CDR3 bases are TGTGCCAGCAGCAACCGACTTTCGCCGTTTAACACAGATACGCAGTATTTT.

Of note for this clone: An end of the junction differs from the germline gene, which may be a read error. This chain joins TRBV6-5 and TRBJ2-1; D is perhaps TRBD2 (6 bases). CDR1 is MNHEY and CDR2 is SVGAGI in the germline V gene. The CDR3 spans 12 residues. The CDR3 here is CASSYSGGVHVF. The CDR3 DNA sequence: TGTGCCAGCAGTTACTCGGGCGGGGTTCATGTCTTC.

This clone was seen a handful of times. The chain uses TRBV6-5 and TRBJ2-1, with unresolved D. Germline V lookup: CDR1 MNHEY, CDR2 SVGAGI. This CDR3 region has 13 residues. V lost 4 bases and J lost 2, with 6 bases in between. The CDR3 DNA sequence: TGTGCCAGCAGTTCACTTCCCTACAATGAGCAGTTCTTC. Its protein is CASSSLPYNEQFF.

CDR3 in DNA: TGTGCCAGCAGCCAAAGTCCCCGTCAGCCCCAGCATTTT. Translation gives CASSQSPRQPQHF. The rearrangement links TRBV16 to TRBJ1-5; D unclear. The germline V gene has CDR1 KGHSY and CDR2 FQNENV. Trimming shortened V by 2 bases and J by 6 bases, and 8 bases separated the two germline ends. The CDR3 is made up of 13 amino acids. Variable domain in full (rest from reference TRBV16 and TRBJ1-5): GEEVAQTPKHLVRGEGQKAKLYCAPIKGHSYVFWYQQVLKNEFKFLISFQNENVFDETGMPKERFSAKCLPNSPCSLEIQATKLEDSAVYFCASSQSPRQPQHFGDGTRLSIL.